The rows below give T cell receptor beta chains drawn from one sample of a study of T cell responses to AZD1222 COVID-19 vaccine. Generated by immunoSEQ multiplex PCR, the TCRdb table keeps only in-frame clones and is missing some. The sample holds 84,000 or so clones, roughly 85% seen once. This specimen was peripheral blood, taken on day 0 of AZD1222 vaccination. Receptors were obtained from an adult in good health. The CDR3 runs from the conserved cysteine through the conserved F or W. Each record gives: clone size, J gene, V gene, D gene, CDR3 length, CDR3 DNA, CDR3 protein. D genes are given only for firm matches. A clone size is listed for some rows: how often the clone was seen (once, few, many), or a class if it is expanded.

>-|TRBJ1-3|TRBV7-9|-|18
TGTGCCAGCAGCTTAGCTCCGGACATACCCAGCTCTGGAAACACCATATATTTT
CASSLAPDIPSSGNTIYF
>-|TRBJ2-7|TRBV9|TRBD2|18
TGTGCCAGCAGCGTAGCTAGCGGGCCGGGAGGGCCCTCGAGTGAGCAGTACTTC
CASSVASGPGGPSSEQYF
>-|TRBJ1-1|TRBV10-3|TRBD1|15
TGTGCCATCAGTGCAGGGGGGGTGGTGAACACTGAAGCTTTCTTT
CAISAGGVVNTEAFF
>few|TRBJ2-2|TRBV2|-|14
TGTGCCAGCAGTGAGCAGGGTGGCACCGGGGAGCTGTTTTTT
CASSEQGGTGELFF
>-|TRBJ1-5|TRBV5-6|-|14
TGTGCCAGCAGCTTTTTTACCGGGGGCCAGCCCCAGCATTTT
CASSFFTGGQPQHF
>-|TRBJ1-2|TRBV4-2|-|16
TGTGCCAGCAGCCAAGGGCCCCGTCAGGGGCCCTATGGCTACACCTTC
CASSQGPRQGPYGYTF
>-|TRBJ1-2|TRBV4-2|-|18
TGTGCCAGCAGCCGACCGGGACACCAATTAAGAGCTAACTATGGCTACACCTTC
CASSRPGHQLRANYGYTF
>-|TRBJ2-2|TRBV18|-|12
TGTGCCAGCTCACCTCAGGCCGGGGAGCTGTTTTTT
CASSPQAGELFF
>few|TRBJ2-6|TRBV30|-|14
TGTGCCAGTCAGGGGCGCTCTGGGGCCAACGTCCTGACTTTC
CASQGRSGANVLTF
>-|TRBJ1-2|TRBV30|-|14
TGTGCCTGGAGTGTGTCCCTTACTTTTGGGGGCTACACCTTC
CAWSVSLTFGGYTF
>few|TRBJ2-2|TRBV19|TRBD2|14
TGTGCCAGTAGGCAGGCGGGAGGAACCGGGGAGCTGTTTTTT
CASRQAGGTGELFF
>-|TRBJ2-1|TRBV2|TRBD2|16
TGTGCCAGCAGTGTCCTTTCCGGGACTAGCGGGGGTGAGCAGTTCTTC
CASSVLSGTSGGEQFF
>-|TRBJ2-3|TRBV6-1|TRBD2|14
TGTGCCAGCAGTGTAGCGGGAGTCTTGAATACGCAGTATTTT
CASSVAGVLNTQYF
>-|TRBJ2-7|TRBV5-4|-|14
TGTGCCAGCAGAAGAGGGGGGGATAAGTACGAGCAGTACTTC
CASRRGGDKYEQYF
>-|TRBJ1-2|TRBV6-5|TRBD1|15
TGTGCCAGCAGTTACACCCGACAGGGACCCTATGGCTACACCTTC
CASSYTRQGPYGYTF
>-|TRBJ2-3|TRBV2|TRBD2|13
TGTGCCAGCGTAGCGGGAAACACAGATACGCAGTATTTT
CASVAGNTDTQYF
>-|TRBJ1-1|TRBV10-3|-|17
TGTGCCATCAGTGAGTCACGGGGGAGGACGGGGAACACTGAAGCTTTCTTT
CAISESRGRTGNTEAFF
>-|TRBJ1-2|TRBV7-9|-|15
TGTGCCAGCAGCTTCACAGGTCTCATAAACTCTGGCTACACCTTC
CASSFTGLINSGYTF
>-|TRBJ1-1|TRBV18|-|14
TGTGCCAGCTCACCACCTTCAGTGAACACTGAAGCTTTCTTT
CASSPPSVNTEAFF
>-|TRBJ1-6|TRBV5-5|-|15
TGTGCCAGCAGCTCGGGACCTTTCCCTGATTCACCCCTCCACTTT
CASSSGPFPDSPLHF
>-|TRBJ1-1|TRBV5-6|-|12
TGTGCCAGCAGCTTGGGAGACAGTGACGCTTTCTTT
CASSLGDSDAFF
>-|TRBJ1-2|TRBV27|-|16
TGTGCCAGCAGTTCACCTGACAGGATGCTTGACTATGGCTACACCTTC
CASSSPDRMLDYGYTF
>-|TRBJ2-1|TRBV6-5|TRBD2|13
TGTGCCAGCAGCCCGGGACTAGCCGGTGAGCAGTTCTTC
CASSPGLAGEQFF
>few|TRBJ2-4|TRBV5-5|-|12
TGTGCCAGCGCGGGCAGGGCCAACATTCAGTACTTC
CASAGRANIQYF
>-|TRBJ2-3|TRBV24-1|TRBD2|15
TGTGCCACCAGTGACAAAGCGGGATTGGAGTATACGCAGTATTTT
CATSDKAGLEYTQYF
>-|TRBJ2-2|TRBV19|-|16
TGTGCCAGTATCAACGGCAGGGGAAATTCGGCCGGGGAGCTGTTTTTT
CASINGRGNSAGELFF
>few|TRBJ2-1|TRBV30|TRBD2|14
TGTGCCTTGGAAGGGCGGGGGAACAACAATGAGCAGTTCTTC
CALEGRGNNNEQFF
>-|TRBJ2-5|TRBV7-2|TRBD1|15
TGTGCCAGCAGCCTACAGGGGATGTACCAAGAGACCCAGTACTTC
CASSLQGMYQETQYF
>-|TRBJ2-7|TRBV9|TRBD2|16
TGTGCCAGCAGCCCCTCCTTAGCGGGATACGCCTACGAGCAGTACTTC
CASSPSLAGYAYEQYF
>-|TRBJ2-5|TRBV6-5|TRBD2|15
TGTGCCAGCAGTTACCGCGGGAGTTTTGGAGAGACCCAGTACTTC
CASSYRGSFGETQYF
>once|TRBJ2-3|TRBV7-3|-|15
TGTGCCAGCAGCCACGGGGGTCAGAGGACAGATACGCAGTATTTT
CASSHGGQRTDTQYF
>-|TRBJ1-3|TRBV7-8|-|16
TGTGCCAGCAGCTTAGGGAGGGTGGGGACAGGAAACACCATATATTTT
CASSLGRVGTGNTIYF
>-|TRBJ1-6|TRBV19|TRBD1|16
TGTGCCAGTAGTATGGCAACAGGGGAAGGGAATTCACCCCTCCACTTT
CASSMATGEGNSPLHF
>-|TRBJ1-6|TRBV14|-|14
TGTGCCAGCAGCCAAGATCTCGGGGATTCACCCCTCCACTTT
CASSQDLGDSPLHF
>-|TRBJ1-6|TRBV19|-|12
TGTGCCAGTAATGACAGGAACTCACCCCTCCACTTT
CASNDRNSPLHF
>-|TRBJ1-1|TRBV9|-|12
TGTGCCAGCAGCGGAACAGAAGCGGTGGCTTTCTTT
CASSGTEAVAFF
>-|TRBJ1-6|TRBV2|-|15
TGTGCCAGCAGCGAGCAGGGATCCTATAATTCACCCCTCCACTTT
CASSEQGSYNSPLHF
>-|TRBJ2-1|TRBV5-1|-|17
TGCGCCAGCAGCTTGGGCTCTAGCGCCTTCTCCTACAATGAGCAGTTCTTC
CASSLGSSAFSYNEQFF
>-|TRBJ2-7|TRBV19|-|14
TGTGCCAGTAGCCACAAGCAACTGATAGGCGAGCAGTACTTC
CASSHKQLIGEQYF
>-|TRBJ2-3|TRBV18|-|14
TGTGCCAGCTCACCCGTCAGGGAAACAGATACGCAGTATTTT
CASSPVRETDTQYF
>-|TRBJ1-2|TRBV3-1/TRBV3-2|-|12
TGTGCCAGCAGCCAAGACGAGGGGGGCTACACCTTC
CASSQDEGGYTF
>-|TRBJ2-1|TRBV9|-|14
TGTGCCAGCAGCTGGGACCTCTCCTACAATGAGCAGTTCTTC
CASSWDLSYNEQFF
>-|TRBJ1-2|TRBV29-1|-|13
TGCAGCGTTGGGGTCTTAGAGGGAAATGGCTACACCTTC
CSVGVLEGNGYTF
>-|TRBJ1-1|TRBV6-4|-|14
TGTGCCAGCAGTGAGACGGGTCAGAACACTGAAGCTTTCTTT
CASSETGQNTEAFF
>few|TRBJ2-3|TRBV16|TRBD2|16
TGTGCCAGCAGCCGACTAGCGGGTGAGCACACAGATACGCAGTATTTT
CASSRLAGEHTDTQYF
>-|TRBJ1-3|TRBV11-3|-|13
TGTGCCAGCAGCTACAGGGCTGGAAACACCATATATTTT
CASSYRAGNTIYF
>-|TRBJ1-2|TRBV5-1|TRBD1|15
TGCGCCAGCACAACCGGGACAGGAGGTTCCTATGGCTACACCTTC
CASTTGTGGSYGYTF
>-|TRBJ1-2|TRBV7-8|-|15
TGTGCCAGCAGCTTAAGGGTCAACCCTAACTATGGCTACACCTTC
CASSLRVNPNYGYTF
>-|TRBJ1-2|TRBV4-1|-|14
TGCGCCAGCAGCCCCATGAACGGCGGCTATGGCTACACCTTC
CASSPMNGGYGYTF
>-|TRBJ1-5|TRBV6-6|-|16
TGTGCCAGCAGTTACGCGGCTGCTCAACCGAATCAGCCCCAGCATTTT
CASSYAAAQPNQPQHF
>-|TRBJ1-5|TRBV21-1|-|19
TGTGCCAGCAGCAAAAAGAGGGGGCTACACATCTCTAGCAATCAGCCCCAGCATTTT
CASSKKRGLHISSNQPQHF
>-|TRBJ2-1|TRBV23-1|TRBD2|17
TGCGCCAGCAGTCAAACGGCCGGGACTAGGCTGCTCAATGAGCAGTTCTTC
CASSQTAGTRLLNEQFF
>-|TRBJ2-7|TRBV7-9|-|15
TGTGCCAGCAGCCCCCGTGGACAGGCGGGGAACGAGCAGTACTTC
CASSPRGQAGNEQYF
>-|TRBJ2-7|TRBV6-5|TRBD2|14
TGTGCCAGCAGTTATAACCGGGAGGGCCACGAGCAGTACTTC
CASSYNREGHEQYF